The 26 T cell receptor beta chains given below trace back to one sample, sequenced in a study of OX40 agonist ivuxolimab in advanced cancers. TCRdb's copy holds only in-frame clones and misses some; the assay was immunoSEQ multiplex PCR. There are 65,000 to 80,000 clones in the sample; approximately 93% occur only once, and less than 2.5% lies in the top ten. Source: CD4+ or CD8+ T cells sorted from blood, taken in a trial of the OX40 agonist ivuxolimab. The receptors originated from an adult with an advanced solid tumor such as melanoma, head and neck, liver or kidney cancer.

CDR3 sequence reads: CASSDDRVGTDTQYF. The DNA for the CDR3 is TGCGCCAGCAGCGACGACAGGGTTGGAACAGATACGCAGTATTTT. The gene calls are TRBV5-1 and TRBJ2-3; 7 positions agree with TRBD1. Trimming removed 4 bases from V and 3 bases from J; junction bases left unmatched: 8. In germline, CDR1 is SGHRS, CDR2 YFSETQ. The CDR3 runs to 15 residues. The full variable domain, rest sourced from reference TRBV5-1 and TRBJ2-3, is KAGVTQTPRYLIKTRGQQVTLSCSPISGHRSVSWYQQTPGQGLQFLFEYFSETQRNKGNFPGRFSGRQFSNSRSEMNVSTLELGDSALYLCASSDDRVGTDTQYFGPGTRLTVL.

Concerning this clone itself: The identical CDR3 is also encoded by other nucleotide sequences in the sample. V and J are TRBV28 and TRBJ2-7; 7 positions agree with TRBD2. Germline CDR1 is MDHEN and CDR2 is SYDVKM. The CDR3 has 14 amino acids. Trimming removed 3 bases from V and 1 base from J; junction bases left unmatched: 3. The CDR3 bases are TGTGCCAGCAGTTTTGGGGGGGTGTCCTACGAGCAGTACTTC. It is translated as CASSFGGVSYEQYF. The full variable domain, completed using reference TRBV28 and TRBJ2-7, is DVKVTQSSRYLVKRTGEKVFLECVQDMDHENMFWYRQDPGLGLRLIYFSYDVKMKEKGDIPEGYSVSREKKERFSLILESASTNQTSMYLCASSFGGVSYEQYFGPGTRLTVT.

This clone was seen once. J is TRBJ1-2 and V is TRBV7-8, with D possibly being TRBD1 (5 bases). Germline loops: CDR1 SGHVS, CDR2 FQNEAQ. CDR3 length equals 16 residues. Trimming removed 3 bases at V and 7 bases at J, with 21 bases between. This CDR3 reads CASSFTSPGSQLGYTF. The CDR3 DNA sequence: TGTGCCAGCAGCTTTACGTCCCCAGGGTCCCAACTTGGCTACACCTTC. Filled out from reference TRBV7-8 and TRBJ1-2, the complete variable domain reads GAGVSQSPRYKVAKRGQDVALRCDPISGHVSLFWYQQALGQGPEFLTYFQNEAQLDKSGLPSDRFFAERPEGSVSTLKIQRTQQEDSAVYLCASSFTSPGSQLGYTFGSGTRLTVV.

The chain is built from TRBV10-3 and TRBJ2-7; 11 positions agree with TRBD1. Germline lookup yields CDR1 ENHRY and CDR2 SYGVKD. The V segment lost 10 bases and the J segment 7 bases; nucleotides outside the gene matches: 15. The CDR3 contains 15 residues. CDR3 amino acids: CASREPGQGAEEQYF. The DNA of the CDR3 is TGTGCCAGCAGGGAACCTGGACAGGGGGCGGAGGAGCAGTACTTC.

The V gene is TRBV2, the J gene TRBJ2-7; 7 bases are a match to TRBD1. The CDR3 has 14 amino acids. The J segment lost 1 base and the V segment lost 6 bases, leaving 6 bases of the junction unmatched. CDR1 is SNHLY, CDR2 FYNNEI, per germline. The chain's CDR3 is CASRFDRASYEQYF. The DNA for the CDR3 is TGTGCCAGCAGATTCGACAGGGCATCCTACGAGCAGTACTTC.

The rearrangement links TRBV5-4 to TRBJ2-4; 7 nucleotides line up with TRBD2. The V gene end was trimmed by 0 bases and the J gene end by 5 bases; junction bases not matched to a gene: 2. Per germline, CDR1 SGHNT and CDR2 YYREEE (reference sequence). This CDR3 spans 14 amino acids. The CDR3 region has the DNA TGTGCCAGCAGCTTGGGCGGGAGTGAAAACATTCAGTACTTC. It is translated as CASSLGGSENIQYF.

The chain carries TRBV4-1 and TRBJ2-3; possible D gene TRBD1, 6 bases. The V gene lost 6 bases and the J gene lost 5 bases, with 15 bases spanning the gap. The CDR3 runs to 14 residues. The germline gives CDR1 MGHRA, CDR2 YSYEKL. As DNA, the CDR3 is TGCGCCAGCAGGAGACAGGCTGGCCAAGATACGCAGTATTTT. This gives the protein CASRRQAGQDTQYF.

The chain combines TRBV10-1 with TRBJ2-7; D possibly corresponds to TRBD2 (5 bases). V was trimmed by 0 bases and J by 2 bases, leaving 11 bases between them. Germline V CDR1 and CDR2: WNHNN, SYGVQD (reference sequence). This CDR3 is 15 amino acids long. The CDR3 protein is CASSESRSGAYEQYF. The CDR3 region has the DNA TGCGCCAGCAGTGAGTCGAGAAGCGGCGCCTACGAGCAGTACTTC.

This sequence joins TRBV7-2 and TRBJ1-1, with D possibly being TRBD1 (6 bases). Germline assignment: CDR1 SGHTA and CDR2 FQGNSA. CDR3 length equals 15 residues. V was trimmed by 1 base and J by 9 bases, leaving 18 bases between them. CDR3 amino acids: CASSLDHREGVKAFF. The CDR3 DNA sequence: TGTGCCAGCAGCTTAGATCACAGGGAGGGAGTAAAAGCTTTCTTT.

The V call is TRBV5-1, the J call TRBJ1-1, with D possibly being TRBD1 (6 bases). Trimming shortened V by 0 bases and J by 0 bases, and 6 bases separated the two germline ends. The V gene's germline CDR1 is SGHRS and CDR2 YFSETQ. CDR3 length: 14 residues. For the CDR3, the DNA is TGCGCCAGCAGCTTGGGGGGGCTGAACACTGAAGCTTTCTTT. Its protein is CASSLGGLNTEAFF.

This clone was recorded only once. The genes are TRBV7-8 and TRBJ2-3; D is unresolved. Trimming removed 5 bases from V and 0 bases from J, with 6 bases in between. In germline, CDR1 is SGHVS, CDR2 FQNEAQ. The CDR3 has 13 amino acids. Here the CDR3 reads CASSKDSTDTQYF. In DNA form, the CDR3 reads TGTGCCAGCAGCAAGGATAGCACAGATACGCAGTATTTT. The whole variable domain, filled in from reference TRBV7-8 and TRBJ2-3, reads GAGVSQSPRYKVAKRGQDVALRCDPISGHVSLFWYQQALGQGPEFLTYFQNEAQLDKSGLPSDRFFAERPEGSVSTLKIQRTQQEDSAVYLCASSKDSTDTQYFGPGTRLTVL.

Remarks on this clone: The junction does not match germline at one end; this may be a read error. V gene TRBV5-3 combines with J gene TRBJ1-2; TRBD1 matches 8 bases. TRBV5-3 is sorted into the ORF group, with uncertain function. The CDR3 extends over 15 amino acids. The CDR3: CASSLMTGAGSGYTF. The CDR3 DNA is TGTGCCAGCAGCTTGATGACAGGGGCGGGCTCTGGCTACACCTTC.

CDR3 nucleotide sequence: TGTGCCAGCAGTGAAGCATCAGGGGCCGGAAACACCATATATTTT. Translation: CASSEASGAGNTIYF. The chain uses TRBV6-1 and TRBJ1-3, with TRBD1 as a possible D gene (6 bases). This CDR3 region has 15 residues. Germline assignment: CDR1 MNHNS and CDR2 SASEGT. V lost 0 bases to trimming and J lost 4 bases, with 10 bases between them.

The rearrangement joins TRBV2 to TRBJ2-3; 8 nucleotides align to TRBD2. The V segment lost 5 bases and the J segment 0 bases; nucleotides outside the gene matches: 4. CDR1 is SNHLY, CDR2 FYNNEI, per germline. The CDR3 has 15 amino acids. The CDR3 nucleotides are TGTGCCAGCAGTTGGATAGCGGGGAGCACAGATACGCAGTATTTT. It encodes CASSWIAGSTDTQYF.

The genes are TRBV4-3 and TRBJ2-1; 9 bases fit TRBD2. Unmatched junction bases numbered 0, after V lost 0 bases and J lost 0 bases. Germline V gene sequence: CDR1 LGHNA, CDR2 YSLEER. The CDR3 is 16 residues long. CDR3 in DNA: TGCGCCAGCAGCCAAGAAGCGGGGGGCTCCTACAATGAGCAGTTCTTC. Translated, it gives CASSQEAGGSYNEQFF.

This clone was detected once. The chain has TRBV6-5 and TRBJ1-1; D uncertain. Trimming pared 8 bases from V and 1 base from J, leaving 5 bases between. CDR3 length: 11 residues. CDR1 is MNHEY and CDR2 is SVGAGI in the germline V gene. Here the CDR3 DNA reads TGTGCCAGCGGGGAGAACACTGAAGCTTTCTTT. It codes for CASGENTEAFF.

The chain joins TRBV5-1 to TRBJ2-7; 13 positions match TRBD2. This CDR3 comprises 19 residues. The germline gives CDR1 SGHRS, CDR2 YFSETQ. The V and J ends lost 4 bases and 0 bases, in that order; junction bases with no gene match: 13. The CDR3 loop is CASSPNPSRTSGGSYEQYF. The DNA for the CDR3 is TGCGCCAGCAGCCCAAATCCATCACGGACTAGCGGGGGCTCCTACGAGCAGTACTTC.

This sequence joins TRBV18 and TRBJ1-2; the D gene is possibly TRBD1 (6 bases). Looked up from germline, CDR1 is KGHSH and CDR2 is LQKENI. V was shortened by 2 bases and J by 3 bases, with 10 bases between the two germline ends. The CDR3 is 14 amino acids. CDR3 DNA sequence: TGTGCCAGCTCACCAGAGGGGGGCTACTATGGCTACACCTTC. Its protein is CASSPEGGYYGYTF.

The rearrangement uses TRBV19 and TRBJ2-1, with TRBD2 as a possible D gene (6 bases). V was shortened by 5 bases and J by 4 bases, with 18 bases between the two germline ends. CDR3 size: 16 residues. CDR1 and CDR2 from the germline V gene are LNHDA and SQIVND (reference sequence). The CDR3 sequence: CASSPQGLQAYNEQFF. The DNA for the CDR3 is TGTGCCAGTAGTCCCCAGGGACTTCAGGCTTACAATGAGCAGTTCTTC.

The rearrangement uses TRBV10-3 and TRBJ1-3, with D unresolved. CDR1 is ENHRY, CDR2 SYGVKD, per germline. V shed 6 bases and J shed 8 bases, with 11 bases lying between them. This CDR3 contains 12 residues. The CDR3 reads CAIRQEGYTIYF. In DNA, the CDR3 is TGTGCCATCAGGCAAGAGGGCTACACCATATATTTT.

This chain uses TRBV4-2 with TRBJ2-5; maybe TRBD2 (5 bases). The CDR3 length is 16 residues. Germline lookup yields CDR1 LGHNA and CDR2 YNFKEQ. Trimming shortened V by 0 bases and J by 5 bases, and 16 bases separated the two germline ends. In DNA form, the CDR3 reads TGTGCCAGCAGCCAAGATATGCTAGTAAGGAGGGAGACCCAGTACTTC. Protein sequence: CASSQDMLVRRETQYF.

CDR3 bases: TGCGCCAGCAAGAAACAGATCAACACCGGGGAGCTGTTTTTT. As protein: CASKKQINTGELFF. The J gene is TRBJ2-2, the V gene TRBV5-1; D call uncertain. Trimming removed 6 bases at V and 2 bases at J, with 11 bases between. The CDR3 length is 14 residues. CDR1 SGHRS and CDR2 YFSETQ come from the germline V gene.

The genes are TRBV28 and TRBJ1-2; tentative D call: TRBD1 (5 bases). Trimming removed 2 bases from V and 2 bases from J, with 6 bases in between. CDR1 MDHEN and CDR2 SYDVKM come from the germline V gene. The CDR3 loop spans 13 amino acids. CDR3 coding DNA: TGTGCCAGCAGTTTACGGGGGAACTATGGCTACACCTTC. Its translation is CASSLRGNYGYTF.

The CDR3 DNA sequence: TGTGCCAGCAGTAAGGTATACAATGAGCAGTTCTTC. This encodes CASSKVYNEQFF. The chain couples TRBV28 to TRBJ2-1; D is unresolved. Germline V gene lookup returns CDR1 MDHEN and CDR2 SYDVKM. The CDR3 runs 12 residues. Trimming shortened V by 5 bases and J by 4 bases, and 6 bases separated the two germline ends.

This sequence joins TRBV19 and TRBJ2-2; D is unresolved. The CDR3 spans 13 residues. CDR1 LNHDA and CDR2 SQIVND come from the germline V gene (reference sequence). Between the trimmed V and J ends, which lost 1 base and 4 bases, there was a span of 4 bases. CDR3 region: CASSIASTGELFF. The CDR3 DNA follows: TGTGCCAGTAGTATAGCGAGCACCGGGGAGCTGTTTTTT.

J is TRBJ2-3 and V is TRBV25-1; D is undetermined. Between the trimmed V and J ends, which lost 6 bases and 5 bases, there was a span of 6 bases. Germline-derived CDR1 and CDR2 are MGHDK and SYGVNS. The CDR3 is 11 residues long. Here the CDR3 DNA reads TGTGCCAGCAGCGTTGTAGATACGCAGTATTTT. It encodes CASSVVDTQYF.